The clone carrying this T cell receptor (beta chain) was counted ten times or more. The sample originates from a study of T cells after yellow fever vaccination. 5'RACE template switching produced TCR cDNA carrying a universal primer site and UMIs. Using its own MiXCR run on the 5' RACE reads, TCRdb lists one record per CDR3 protein. Here the sample spans 280,000 or so distinct CDR3 sequences, around 10% being singletons. Per the germline V gene, CDR1 is SGHVS and CDR2 is FQNEAQ. The V end was cut by 5 bases, the J end by 0 bases, with 8 bases between. The CDR3 runs 15 residues. The clonotype was recovered from a man younger than 35 who received the YFV17D yellow fever vaccine. The material sequenced was CD4+ T cells sorted from PBMCs, taken 5 days after the yellow fever booster vaccination. This chain joins TRBV7-8 and TRBJ1-6; unclear D gene. The CDR3 protein is CASSIQSSYNSPLHF. CDR3 in DNA: TGTGCCAGCAGCATACAGAGCTCCTATAATTCACCCCTCCACTTT.